The 15 T cell receptor beta chains listed next were all sequenced from one sample in a study of molecular identifiers for immune sequencing clone quantification. From the PCR reads, TCRdb called clonotypes with MiXCR, one entry per CDR3 protein. The sample carries some 680,000 distinct CDR3 sequences, about 25% recorded once. Sequences were obtained from naive CD8+ T cells from blood, with Jurkat cell RNA spiked in. Subset described: FACS-sorted CD8+CD4-CCR7+CD45RA+ naive T cells. The receptors were sampled from a human donor in good health. Some libraries in this study had Jurkat cell RNA spiked in.

This clonotype appeared a few times. The chain links TRBV4-3 to TRBJ2-7; D ambiguous. Germline V gene sequence: CDR1 LGHNA, CDR2 YSLEER. Trimming shortened V by 1 base and J by 3 bases, and 16 bases separated the two germline ends. This CDR3 spans 16 amino acids. The CDR3, as DNA: TGCGCCAGCAGCCAAGGTCTCGCGGCATTCGACTACGAGCAGTACTTC. This encodes CASSQGLAAFDYEQYF.

Turning to this clonotype: The junction and the germline gene differ at one end; a read error may be behind it. The rearrangement uses TRBV29-1 and TRBJ2-5, with D unresolved. Germline V lookup: CDR1 SQVTM, CDR2 ANQGSEA. This CDR3 comprises 11 residues. CDR3 in amino acids: CRVEGPEPPYF. The CDR3 DNA reads as TGCCGCGTTGAAGGCCCAGAGCCCCCGTACTTC.

This clonotype was detected ten times or more. The chain joins TRBV28 to TRBJ2-7; the D gene is possibly TRBD2 (6 bases). CDR1 and CDR2 (germline): MDHEN, SYDVKM. With 3 bases removed from V and 5 bases from J, the gap between germline ends came to 11 bases. The CDR3 has 13 residues. CDR3 residues: CASSFRGKNEQYF. For the CDR3, the DNA is TGTGCCAGCAGTTTCCGGGGGAAGAACGAGCAGTACTTC.

About this clonotype: A junction boundary mismatches the germline segment, possibly from a read error. The rearrangement joins TRBV27 to TRBJ2-6, with 10 bases identical to TRBD1. Germline V gene data show CDR1 as MNHEY and CDR2 as SMNVEV (reference sequence). CDR3 length: 18 residues. The CDR3 loop is CASATTGGLSSGADVLTF. In DNA, the CDR3 is TGCGCCAGCGCCACGACAGGGGGCTTAAGCTCTGGGGCCGACGTCCTGACTTTC.

V usage is TRBV12-3 or TRBV12-4 and J usage is TRBJ2-6; D might be TRBD1 or TRBD2, each matching 6 bases. CDR3 length: 19 residues. The V and J ends lost 5 bases and 1 base respectively, with 21 bases between them. The chain's CDR3 is CASSGHGGSLSSGANVLTF. DNA for the CDR3: TGTGCCAGCAGTGGTCACGGGGGCTCCTTATCTTCTGGGGCCAACGTCCTGACTTTC.

This clonotype was observed a few times. V and J are TRBV29-1 and TRBJ2-7; a possible D gene is TRBD1 (5 bases). Looked up from germline, CDR1 is SQVTM and CDR2 is ANQGSEA. This CDR3 spans 11 amino acids. Trimming removed 8 bases from V and 2 bases from J, with 10 bases in between. The CDR3 loop reads CSSSDTYEQYF. The DNA for the CDR3 is TGCAGCTCATCGGACACCTACGAGCAGTACTTC.

The sample holds a few counts of this clonotype. V and J are TRBV7-9 and TRBJ2-5, with D tentatively TRBD2 (5 bases). The CDR3 extends over 15 amino acids. V lost 5 bases to trimming and J lost 5 bases, with 18 bases between them. In germline, CDR1 is SEHNR, CDR2 FQNEAQ (reference sequence). The CDR3 DNA reads as TGTGCCAGCAGCCCCGAGGGCAAGGATCGGGAGACCCAGTACTTC. Amino acids: CASSPEGKDRETQYF. The variable domain in full, with the rest retrieved from reference TRBV7-9 and TRBJ2-5, is DTGVSQNPRHKITKRGQNVTFRCDPISEHNRLYWYRQTLGQGPEFLTYFQNEAQLEKSRLLSDRFSAERPKGSFSTLEIQRTEQGDSAMYLCASSPEGKDRETQYFGPGTRLLVL.

This clonotype was found many times. This chain connects TRBV7-2 to TRBJ2-7, with 11 nucleotides matching TRBD2. V was clipped by 1 base and J by 3 bases; unmatched bases: 5. Looked up from germline, CDR1 is SGHTA and CDR2 is FQGNSA. The CDR3 is made up of 16 amino acids. The CDR3 DNA reads TGTGCCAGCAGCTTAGGCTGGACTAGCGGGCTCTACGAGCAGTACTTC. Amino acids: CASSLGWTSGLYEQYF. The full variable domain, rest sourced from reference TRBV7-2 and TRBJ2-7, is GAGVSQSPSNKVTEKGKDVELRCDPISGHTALYWYRQSLGQGLEFLIYFQGNSAPDKSGLPSDRFSAERTGGSVSTLTIQRTQQEDSAVYLCASSLGWTSGLYEQYFGPGTRLTVT.

This clonotype was observed a few times. The V and J genes are TRBV5-4 and TRBJ2-7; 9 bases align to TRBD2. The CDR3 extends over 14 amino acids. CDR1 SGHNT and CDR2 YYREEE come from the germline V gene (reference sequence). Unmatched junction bases numbered 4, after V lost 4 bases and J lost 2 bases. CDR3: CASSPGLATYEQYF. The CDR3 nucleotides are TGTGCCAGCAGCCCGGGACTAGCTACCTACGAGCAGTACTTC. Supplemented by reference TRBV5-4 and TRBJ2-7, the full variable domain reads ETGVTQSPTHLIKTRGQQVTLRCSSQSGHNTVSWYQQALGQGPQFIFQYYREEENGRGNFPPRFSGLQFPNYSSELNVNALELDDSALYLCASSPGLATYEQYFGPGTRLTVT.

This clonotype was seen ten or more times. A read error may account for a junction end that differs from germline. V is TRBV20-1 and J is TRBJ2-3; D possibly corresponds to TRBD2 (5 bases). From germline, CDR1 is DFQATT and CDR2 SNEGSKA (reference sequence). CDR3 length: 11 amino acids. CDR3 protein: CSARDLGEPLF. The CDR3 bases are TGCAGTGCTAGGGACTTGGGAGAGCCCTTATTT.

This chain connects TRBV9 to TRBJ2-7; maybe TRBD2 (6 bases). The CDR3 extends over 14 amino acids. With 4 bases removed from V and 4 bases from J, the gap between germline ends came to 15 bases. Germline CDR1 reads SGDLS; CDR2 reads YYNGEE. The CDR3 DNA reads as TGTGCCAGCAGCAAAGATGGGGGGTTGTACGAGCAGTACTTC. As protein: CASSKDGGLYEQYF.

The chain uses TRBV7-9 and TRBJ2-2, with D possibly being TRBD2 (6 bases). This CDR3 has 16 amino acids. V gave up 8 bases and J gave up 3 bases, with 19 bases separating them. CDR1 is SEHNR and CDR2 is FQNEAQ in the germline V gene (reference sequence). The CDR3 DNA reads as TGTGCCAGCGTCCTCTCGGCCGGAGGGGACACCGGGGAGCTGTTTTTT. This codes for CASVLSAGGDTGELFF. The full variable domain, in which reference TRBV7-9 and TRBJ2-2 provide the parts outside the CDR3, is DTGVSQNPRHKITKRGQNVTFRCDPISEHNRLYWYRQTLGQGPEFLTYFQNEAQLEKSRLLSDRFSAERPKGSFSTLEIQRTEQGDSAMYLCASVLSAGGDTGELFFGEGSRLTVL.

This clonotype occurred many times. V usage is TRBV12-3 or TRBV12-4 and J usage is TRBJ2-7; tentative D call: TRBD2 (7 bases). The CDR3 has 11 residues. CDR3 loop: CASGGLYEQYF. CDR3 DNA sequence: TGTGCATCCGGGGGGCTATACGAGCAGTACTTC.

This clonotype has at least ten counts. The V and J genes are TRBV5-1 and TRBJ1-4, with D possibly TRBD1 on 5 matching bases. The CDR3 loop spans 14 amino acids. Between the trimmed V and J ends, which lost 0 bases and 6 bases, there was a span of 9 bases. CDR1 and CDR2 (germline): SGHRS, YFSETQ. CDR3 sequence (DNA): TGCGCCAGCAGCTTGGACGGGGCGGATGAAAAACTGTTTTTT. It yields the protein CASSLDGADEKLFF.

Of note for this clonotype: Just one base apart from a much larger clone, this may be a read error. V and J are TRBV30 and TRBJ2-1; 8 bases line up with TRBD2. This CDR3 is built from 14 residues. The trim removed 5 bases at V and 0 bases at J, leaving 3 bases unmatched. Germline V gene sequence: CDR1 GTSNPN, CDR2 SVGIG (reference sequence). CDR3 region: CAWVGTSSYNEQFF. The DNA of the CDR3 is TGTGCCTGGGTGGGGACTAGCTCCTACAATGAGCAGTTCTTC.